This passage covers 3 T cell receptor beta chains from one sample sequenced in a study of response to subunit inactivated influenza vaccine. TCRdb re-analysed the RT-PCR reads in MiXCR, keeping a single row per CDR3 protein. The sample holds 490,000 or so distinct CDR3 sequences; 7.6% are singletons and the top ten take 10% to 15%. The sequencing used PBMCs from blood, collected less than 25 months after vaccination. All receptors come from a man aged 50 to 69 who received an inactivated influenza vaccine.

The genes are TRBV14 and TRBJ2-1, with D unresolved. Germline V gene data show CDR1 as SGHDN and CDR2 as FVKESK. The CDR3 has 14 amino acids. The V end was cut by 3 bases, the J end by 0 bases, with 6 bases between. The CDR3 DNA is TGTGCCAGCAGCCACCCTAACTCCTACAATGAGCAGTTCTTC. The encoded protein is CASSHPNSYNEQFF.

This clonotype was observed a handful of times. The chain has TRBV6-5 and TRBJ2-2; TRBD2 is a possible D gene (5 bases). Germline loops: CDR1 MNHEY, CDR2 SVGAGI. V was shortened by 3 bases and J by 1 base, with 9 bases between the two germline ends. This CDR3 comprises 15 residues. The CDR3 protein is CASSYSTRNTGELFF. The CDR3, as DNA: TGTGCCAGCAGTTATTCAACTAGGAACACCGGGGAGCTGTTTTTT.

This clonotype came up many times. The chain joins TRBV5-4 to TRBJ1-1; 9 positions match TRBD1. Germline V CDR1 and CDR2: SGHNT, YYREEE (reference sequence). V lost 1 base to trimming and J lost 8 bases; unmatched junction nucleotides: 6. The CDR3 extends over 14 amino acids. CDR3 in DNA: TGTGCCAGCAGCTTGCCTGGACAGGGGACGGAAGCTTTCTTT. Translating it yields CASSLPGQGTEAFF.